These 20 T cell receptor beta chains were sequenced from one sample in a study of response to subunit inactivated influenza vaccine. TCRdb re-called the RT-PCR reads with MiXCR, one entry per CDR3 protein. In the table there are about 240,000 distinct CDR3 sequences, over 9% of which are singletons. The input for sequencing was non-naive T cells sorted from PBMCs, taken 14 to 15 days before vaccination. All receptors come from a man in his fifties or sixties who received an inactivated influenza vaccine.

This chain's CDR3 is CASIRDSEETQYF. The CDR3 DNA follows: TGTGCCAGCATCCGGGACAGCGAAGAGACCCAGTACTTC. The chain uses TRBV2 and TRBJ2-5, with TRBD1 matching 7 bases. Germline V gene data show CDR1 as SNHLY and CDR2 as FYNNEI. The CDR3 totals 13 residues. After removal of 7 bases from V and 3 bases from J, the junction contained 5 bases not matched to a gene.

The chain links TRBV10-3 to TRBJ2-1; 14 bases line up with TRBD2. Trimming removed 3 bases from V and 8 bases from J; junction bases left unmatched: 6. Germline CDR1 and CDR2: ENHRY and SYGVKD. This CDR3 spans 16 amino acids. CDR3 region: CAISDPGLAGGDEQFF. In nucleotides, the CDR3 is TGTGCCATCAGTGACCCCGGACTAGCGGGAGGAGATGAGCAGTTCTTC.

This clonotype was detected ten times or more. The V call is TRBV4-1, the J call TRBJ2-7; D unclear. V gave up 1 base and J gave up 3 bases, with 13 bases separating them. Germline CDR1 and CDR2: MGHRA and YSYEKL. There are 15 residues in the CDR3. This CDR3 is CASSQVPSGSYEQYF. DNA for the CDR3: TGCGCCAGCAGCCAAGTCCCTTCTGGAAGCTACGAGCAGTACTTC.

V is TRBV6-2 or TRBV6-3 and J is TRBJ1-5; a weak D match, TRBD1 (5 bases). Trimming cost V 6 bases and J 4 bases, with 13 bases left between them. There are 14 residues in the CDR3. CDR1 and CDR2 (germline): MNHEY, SVGEGT. This chain's CDR3 is CASRRQSRNQPQHF. CDR3 DNA sequence: TGTGCCAGCAGAAGACAGAGCCGGAATCAGCCCCAGCATTTT.

The chain combines TRBV12-3 or TRBV12-4 with TRBJ1-6, with TRBD1 matching over 7 bases. Trimming at V came to 9 bases and at J to 4 bases, leaving 3 bases not matched to a gene. The CDR3 sequence is 13 residues long. The CDR3 is CASTGQYNSPLHF. CDR3 DNA: TGTGCCAGTACGGGACAGTATAATTCACCCCTCCACTTT.

Many counts were recorded for this clonotype. The chain employs TRBV14 and TRBJ2-3, with D uncertain. Germline loops: CDR1 SGHDN, CDR2 FVKESK. The CDR3 runs 12 residues. V gave up 2 bases and J gave up 11 bases, with 11 bases separating them. Here the CDR3 reads CASSQSRTLQYF. In DNA, the CDR3 is TGTGCCAGCAGCCAAAGTCGCACCTTGCAGTATTTT.

The rearrangement links TRBV20-1 to TRBJ2-3, with 7 bases lining up with TRBD2. With V trimmed by 3 bases and J by 3 bases, 6 bases remained unmatched. The CDR3 totals 14 residues. Germline values: CDR1 DFQATT, CDR2 SNEGSKA (reference sequence). The CDR3 spells CSASITGGTDTQYF. CDR3 nucleotide sequence: TGCAGTGCTAGTATCACGGGGGGTACAGATACGCAGTATTTT.

The rearrangement joins TRBV4-1 to TRBJ1-2, with D uncertain. CDR1 and CDR2 (germline): MGHRA, YSYEKL. Trimming pared 0 bases from V and 8 bases from J, leaving 10 bases between. The CDR3 has 13 residues. The CDR3 spells CASSQDLGAGYTF. The DNA of the CDR3 is TGCGCCAGCAGCCAAGATCTTGGTGCGGGCTACACCTTC.

J is TRBJ2-1 and V is TRBV4-2; 9 nucleotides match TRBD1. Losses at the gene ends were 4 bases for V and 1 base for J; bases not matched to a gene: 11. CDR3 size: 18 residues. The germline gives CDR1 LGHNA, CDR2 YNFKEQ. CDR3 protein: CASSPYPGTGFSYNEQFF. The CDR3 nucleotides are TGTGCCAGCAGCCCGTATCCGGGGACAGGGTTTTCCTACAATGAGCAGTTCTTC.

Only a few counts were recorded for this clonotype. The chain joins TRBV7-8 to TRBJ1-1; D remains unclear. This CDR3 region has 14 residues. The germline CDR1 and CDR2 sequences are SGHVS and FQNEAQ. V was cut by 4 bases and J by 5 bases, with 14 bases left in between. The CDR3 reads CASSSAGKVTEAFF. DNA of the CDR3: TGTGCCAGCAGCTCGGCCGGGAAGGTTACTGAAGCTTTCTTT.

The table lists this clonotype with many counts. This rearrangement joins TRBV18 to TRBJ2-7; D unresolved. Germline V CDR1 and CDR2: KGHSH, LQKENI. The CDR3 extends over 14 amino acids. Trimming left V 3 bases short and J 5 bases short, with 14 bases between. CDR3: CASSPRAGLDEQYF. In nucleotides, the CDR3 is TGTGCCAGCTCACCTAGGGCCGGGTTGGACGAGCAGTACTTC.

This clonotype occurred a few times. The chain is built from TRBV9 and TRBJ2-7; D is ambiguous. V shed 0 bases and J shed 6 bases, with 7 bases lying between them. The CDR3 is 12 amino acids. Looked up from germline, CDR1 is SGDLS and CDR2 is YYNGEE. The CDR3 region has the DNA TGTGCCAGCAGCGTAGATTCGGGCGAGCAGTACTTC. It is translated as CASSVDSGEQYF.

This clonotype appeared many times. The rearrangement uses TRBV6-1 and TRBJ2-2; the D is unclear. V was pared by 6 bases and J by 6 bases, with 17 bases between. The CDR3 runs 15 residues. Germline V gene data show CDR1 as MNHNS and CDR2 as SASEGT. CDR3 amino acids: CASRHTKGIPGELFF. The CDR3 nucleotides are TGTGCCAGCAGACACACGAAAGGGATCCCCGGGGAGCTGTTTTTT.

This clonotype was recorded a few times. The chain employs TRBV4-1 and TRBJ1-5, with TRBD1 matching 7 bases. This CDR3 has 15 residues. The junction had 3 bases not matched to a gene; V was cut back by 0 bases and J by 4 bases. Germline lookup yields CDR1 MGHRA and CDR2 YSYEKL. CDR3 coding DNA: TGCGCCAGCAGCCAAGACGGACAGGAGAATCAGCCCCAGCATTTT. Encoded protein: CASSQDGQENQPQHF.

Many counts were recorded for this clonotype. The J gene is TRBJ1-2, the V gene TRBV12-3 or TRBV12-4; TRBD1 is a possible D gene (6 bases). CDR3 size: 15 residues. The ends were cut back, 4 bases at V and 8 bases at J, with 20 bases in the middle. As DNA, the CDR3 is TGTGCCAGCAGTTCCCCCGGCACAGGGCGCTTCGGCTACACCTTC. Protein sequence: CASSSPGTGRFGYTF.

The gene calls are TRBV10-3 and TRBJ2-2, with TRBD1 matching over 9 bases. The CDR3 totals 14 residues. Germline CDR1 and CDR2: ENHRY and SYGVKD. V lost 4 bases to trimming and J lost 7 bases; unmatched junction nucleotides: 4. The DNA of the CDR3 is TGTGCCATCAGTGGGACAGGGGATGGCGGGGAGCTGTTTTTT. The encoded protein is CAISGTGDGGELFF.

The chain is built from TRBV28 and TRBJ2-5, with 8 nucleotides matching TRBD2. The CDR3 runs to 17 residues. The germline V gene has CDR1 MDHEN and CDR2 SYDVKM. V was clipped by 3 bases and J by 5 bases; unmatched bases: 14. CDR3 nucleotide sequence: TGTGCCAGCAGTTTGCGGGGGGCGGGGGTGCTGTGGGAGACCCAGTACTTC. The encoded protein is CASSLRGAGVLWETQYF.

This chain joins TRBV12-3 or TRBV12-4 and TRBJ1-2; TRBD1 might be the D (5 bases). Trimming shortened V by 3 bases and J by 0 bases, and 8 bases separated the two germline ends. This CDR3 contains 14 residues. The CDR3 DNA reads as TGTGCCAGCAGTTTCGACAGTTCTAACTATGGCTACACCTTC. This gives the protein CASSFDSSNYGYTF.

This clonotype was seen many times. This chain uses TRBV5-1 with TRBJ2-7; the match to TRBD2 covers 7 bases. Losses at the gene ends were 8 bases for V and 4 bases for J; bases not matched to a gene: 3. The CDR3 has 11 residues. CDR1 and CDR2 from the germline V gene are SGHRS and YFSETQ. The CDR3 here is CARASGYEQYF. The CDR3 coding sequence is TGCGCCAGGGCTAGCGGATACGAGCAGTACTTC.

The J gene is TRBJ2-1, the V gene TRBV20-1; D ambiguous. The CDR3 runs 17 residues. Per germline, CDR1 DFQATT and CDR2 SNEGSKA (reference sequence). The V and J ends lost 0 bases and 0 bases respectively, with 15 bases between them. CDR3 residues: CSARDFSQRVSYNEQFF. Here the CDR3 DNA reads TGCAGTGCTAGAGATTTTTCCCAGCGAGTCTCCTACAATGAGCAGTTCTTC.